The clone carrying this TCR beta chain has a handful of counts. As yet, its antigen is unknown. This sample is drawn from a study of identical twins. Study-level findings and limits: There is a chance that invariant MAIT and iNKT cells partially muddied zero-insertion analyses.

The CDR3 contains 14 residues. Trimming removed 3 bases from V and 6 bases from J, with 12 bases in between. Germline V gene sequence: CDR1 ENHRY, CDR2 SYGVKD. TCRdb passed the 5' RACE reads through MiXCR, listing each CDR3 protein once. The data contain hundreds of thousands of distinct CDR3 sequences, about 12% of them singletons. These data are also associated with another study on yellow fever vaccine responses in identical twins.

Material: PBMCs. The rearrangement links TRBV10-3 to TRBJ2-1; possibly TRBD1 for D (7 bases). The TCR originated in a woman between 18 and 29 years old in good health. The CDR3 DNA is TGTGCCATCAGTGAACGGAGGGGGCTCAATGAGCAGTTCTTC. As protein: CAISERRGLNEQFF.